This is a list of T cell receptor beta chains from one sample in a study of blood T cell repertoires in COVID-19. Generated by immunoSEQ multiplex PCR, the TCRdb table keeps only in-frame clones and is missing some. The top ten clones hold 3.3% of a sample with about 240,000 clones, approximately 83% of them seen once. Sequenced sample: PBMCs or T cells enriched from blood (not recorded which). Receptor source: a woman aged 40-49 years with acute COVID-19. The CDR3 runs from the conserved cysteine through the conserved F or W. A D gene is named only where the DNA matches it firmly. Clone size appears in some rows only: once, few, many, or a class for an expanded clone.

17	TRBV21-1	.	.	TRBJ2-7	TGTGCCAGCAGCAACCCGCCGACTAGCGGACCAACCTACGAGCAGTACTTC	CASSNPPTSGPTYEQYF
14	TRBV2	.	.	TRBJ2-3	TGTGCCGTAACTAGCCCGGGAGAGGCAGATACGCAGTATTTT	CAVTSPGEADTQYF
16	TRBV29-1	TRBD2	.	TRBJ2-1	TGCAGCGCCACGGGACTAGCGGGAGTAACCTACAATGAGCAGTTCTTC	CSATGLAGVTYNEQFF
15	TRBV19	TRBD1	once	TRBJ1-2	TGTGCCAGTAGTATAGGTTCGGACAGGGGCCATGGCTACACCTTC	CASSIGSDRGHGYTF
15	TRBV10-2	.	once	TRBJ2-7	TGCGCCACCCAGGCGGGCCGGTTGAGCTCCTACGAGCAGTACTTC	CATQAGRLSSYEQYF
14	TRBV27	.	.	TRBJ1-1	TGTGCCAGCAGCAGGGGACCGGTAAACACTGAAGCTTTCTTT	CASSRGPVNTEAFF
15	TRBV3-1/TRBV3-2	TRBD2	.	TRBJ2-1	TGTGCCAGCAGCCAGGGCGGGAGTGCCCACAATGAGCAGTTCTTC	CASSQGGSAHNEQFF
10	TRBV25-1	.	.	TRBJ2-1	TGTGCCAGCAGGGGCGTCGAGCAGTTCTTC	CASRGVEQFF
15	TRBV7-9	TRBD1	.	TRBJ2-5	TGTGCCAGCAGCCCTAGACAGGGACGGGGAGAGACCCAGTACTTC	CASSPRQGRGETQYF
17	TRBV4-1	TRBD2	.	TRBJ2-7	TGCGCCAGCAGCCAAGTCACAGAGGGACTAGCCGCGGGCGAGCAGTACTTC	CASSQVTEGLAAGEQYF
20	TRBV7-3	TRBD2	.	TRBJ2-1	TGTGCCAGCAGCTCCCGAAGAGTAGGGTTGGCTAGCGGTAGAGGTGGTGAGCAGTTCTTC	CASSSRRVGLASGRGGEQFF
15	TRBV5-6	.	.	TRBJ1-5	TGTGCCAGCAGCCAGCAGGGAAACCGCAATCAGCCCCAGCATTTT	CASSQQGNRNQPQHF
13	TRBV12-3/TRBV12-4	.	.	TRBJ2-1	TGTGCCAGCAGTTTAATGAGAGTCAATGAGCAGTTCTTC	CASSLMRVNEQFF
16	TRBV7-8	TRBD2	.	TRBJ2-3	TGTGCCAGCAGCTTAGTGTCGGGAGGGCCTACAGATACGCAGTATTTT	CASSLVSGGPTDTQYF
13	TRBV25-1	.	.	TRBJ2-7	TGTGCCAGCAGTGAGACAGGCTCCCCTGAGCAGTACTTC	CASSETGSPEQYF
16	TRBV11-2	.	many	TRBJ1-6	TGTGCCAGCAGCTTAGGACAGGCGATTTATAATTCACCCCTCCACTTT	CASSLGQAIYNSPLHF
13	TRBV6-6	.	.	TRBJ1-6	TGTGCCAGCAGTTACTCGGCGGAATCACCCCTCCACTTT	CASSYSAESPLHF
15	TRBV7-3	TRBD2	.	TRBJ2-1	TGTGCCAGCAGCTTCTATGGCGGGAGTAACAATGAGCAGTTCTTC	CASSFYGGSNNEQFF
20	TRBV21-1	.	.	TRBJ2-1	TGTGCCAGCAGCGAACTTAAGCTAGCGGGAGTATTTTTGGTCTACAATGAGCAGTTCTTC	CASSELKLAGVFLVYNEQFF
14	TRBV14	.	.	TRBJ1-6	TGTGCCAGCAGCTCACAGGACCACTATTCACCCCTCCACTTT	CASSSQDHYSPLHF
19	TRBV4-1	TRBD2	.	TRBJ2-3	TGCGCCAGCAGCCAAGAGGGGGCTAGCGGGCTCCCGTTCACAGATACGCAGTATTTT	CASSQEGASGLPFTDTQYF
17	TRBV5-1	TRBD2	.	TRBJ2-7	TGCGCCAGCAGCAAGGGACTAGCGGGAGATGTGTCCTACGAGCAGTACTTC	CASSKGLAGDVSYEQYF
14	TRBV5-5	.	.	TRBJ1-5	TGTGCCAGCAGCTTGGCCGGGGGAGGCCAGCCCCAGCATTTT	CASSLAGGGQPQHF
15	TRBV3-1/TRBV3-2	.	.	TRBJ2-5	TGTGCCAGCAGCCAATCGGCGGTGGAGGAAGAGACCCAGTACTTC	CASSQSAVEEETQYF
15	TRBV5-6	.	.	TRBJ2-7	TGTGCCAGCAGCTTGGCTGAGGGTAATAACTACGAGCAGTACTTC	CASSLAEGNNYEQYF
16	TRBV5-1	TRBD2	once	TRBJ2-1	TGCGCCAGCAGCTCCCGGACTAGCGGGTTGGGGACTGAGCAGTTCTTC	CASSSRTSGLGTEQFF